This T cell receptor beta chain was retrieved from a study of Ad26.COV2.S vaccination and SARS-CoV-2 variants. Specified treatment: some 19 received Ad26.COV2.S at low or high dose, single or two shots; about five received placebo; per-sample allocation not given. The samples were gathered on day 63 after the first injection of vaccine or placebo. Germline V gene lookup returns CDR1 MDHEN and CDR2 SYDVKM. The CDR3 totals 16 residues. V lost 5 bases and J lost 3, with 17 bases in between. The repertoire was sequenced with immunoSEQ multiplex PCR; TCRdb's copy has only in-frame clones and lacks some. This table holds about 350,000 clones, 65% to 90% found once.

Sequencing used peripheral blood, obtained in a trial of Ad26.COV2.S vaccine versus placebo. The clonotype originates from a person between 18 and 65 years old who received the Ad26.COV2.S COVID-19 vaccine or a placebo. The genes are TRBV28 and TRBJ2-1; D call uncertain. Here the CDR3 reads CASSPESRLLYNEQFF. Here the CDR3 DNA reads TGTGCCAGCAGTCCGGAGAGTCGATTACTCTACAATGAGCAGTTCTTC.